This T cell receptor (beta chain) was identified during a study of blood T cell repertoires in COVID-19. Study summary: Samples taken during acute and convalescent COVID-19 were collected in the United States, Italy and Spain. T cells, B-cell-depleted T cells, or PBMCs supplied cDNA or gDNA.

As processed by the authors: Estimated nucleated cell counts came from reference gene primer amplification. The protocol was immunoSEQ multiplex PCR, while the TCRdb copy is restricted to in-frame clones and leaves out a portion. V and J calls and clone size are those listed in that table; D and trimming were worked out from the DNA. The repertoire holds some 150,000 clones, less than 85% seen once, with approximately 6.5% in the top ten. J lost 5 bases, V lost 2 bases, and 14 bases had no gene match. Germline V gene sequence: CDR1 MNHEY, CDR2 SMNVEV (reference sequence). The CDR3 is made up of 19 amino acids.

Sample: peripheral blood. This TCR derives from a human donor in a cohort sampled during active COVID-19. V is TRBV27 and J is TRBJ2-5; 13 bases agree with TRBD2. DNA for the CDR3: TGTGCCAGCAGTTTAAGTGGGACTAGCGGGGAGAGCCCTTGGGAGACCCAGTACTTC. This codes for CASSLSGTSGESPWETQYF.